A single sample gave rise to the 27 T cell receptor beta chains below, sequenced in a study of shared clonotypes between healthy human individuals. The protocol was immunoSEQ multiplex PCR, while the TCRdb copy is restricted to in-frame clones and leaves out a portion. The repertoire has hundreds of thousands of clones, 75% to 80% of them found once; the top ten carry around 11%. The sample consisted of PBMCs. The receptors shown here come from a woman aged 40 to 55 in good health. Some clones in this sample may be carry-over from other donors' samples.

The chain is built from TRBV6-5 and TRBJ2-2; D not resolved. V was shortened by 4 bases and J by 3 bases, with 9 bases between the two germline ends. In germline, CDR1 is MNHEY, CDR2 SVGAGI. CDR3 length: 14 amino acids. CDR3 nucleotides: TGTGCCAGCAGTTGGCGCAGATACACCGGGGAGCTGTTTTTT. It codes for CASSWRRYTGELFF.

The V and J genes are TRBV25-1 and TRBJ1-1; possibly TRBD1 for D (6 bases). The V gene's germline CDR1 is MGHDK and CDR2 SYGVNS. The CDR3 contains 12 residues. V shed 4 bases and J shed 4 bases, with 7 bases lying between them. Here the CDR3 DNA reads TGTGCCAGCAGTGCAGGGGCCACTGAAGCTTTCTTT. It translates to CASSAGATEAFF.

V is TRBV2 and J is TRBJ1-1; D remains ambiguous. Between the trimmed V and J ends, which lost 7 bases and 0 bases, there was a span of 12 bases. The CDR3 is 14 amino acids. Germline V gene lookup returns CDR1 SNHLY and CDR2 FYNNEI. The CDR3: CASNSRRMNTEAFF. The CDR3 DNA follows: TGTGCCAGCAACTCTAGGAGGATGAACACTGAAGCTTTCTTT. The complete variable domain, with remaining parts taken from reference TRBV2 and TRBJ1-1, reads EPEVTQTPSHQVTQMGQEVILRCVPISNHLYFYWYRQILGQKVEFLVSFYNNEISEKSEIFDDQFSVERPDGSNFTLKIRSTKLEDSAMYFCASNSRRMNTEAFFGQGTRLTVV.

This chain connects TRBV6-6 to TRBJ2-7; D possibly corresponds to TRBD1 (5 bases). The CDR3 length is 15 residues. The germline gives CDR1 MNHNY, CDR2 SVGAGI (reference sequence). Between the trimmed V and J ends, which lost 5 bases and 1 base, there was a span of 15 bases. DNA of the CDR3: TGTGCCAGCAGTACTGGGCCAGGGTCGTCCTACGAGCAGTACTTC. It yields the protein CASSTGPGSSYEQYF.

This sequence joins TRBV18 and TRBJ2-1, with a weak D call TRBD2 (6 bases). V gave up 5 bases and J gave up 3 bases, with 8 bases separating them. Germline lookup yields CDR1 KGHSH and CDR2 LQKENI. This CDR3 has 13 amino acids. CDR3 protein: CASSVSGYNEQFF. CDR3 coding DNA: TGTGCCAGCTCAGTTAGCGGCTACAATGAGCAGTTCTTC.

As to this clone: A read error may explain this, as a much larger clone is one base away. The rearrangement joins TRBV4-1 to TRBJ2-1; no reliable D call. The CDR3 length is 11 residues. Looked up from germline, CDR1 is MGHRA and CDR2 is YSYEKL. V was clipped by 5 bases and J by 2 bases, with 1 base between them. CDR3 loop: CASSAYNEQFF. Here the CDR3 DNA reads TGCGCCAGCAGCGCCTACAATGAGCAGTTCTTC.

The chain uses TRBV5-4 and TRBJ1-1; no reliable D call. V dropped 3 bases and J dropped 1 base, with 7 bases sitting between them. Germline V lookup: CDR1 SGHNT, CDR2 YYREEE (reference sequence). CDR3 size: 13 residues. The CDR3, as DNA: TGTGCCAGCAGCTCACCTAAGAACACTGAAGCTTTCTTT. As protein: CASSSPKNTEAFF.

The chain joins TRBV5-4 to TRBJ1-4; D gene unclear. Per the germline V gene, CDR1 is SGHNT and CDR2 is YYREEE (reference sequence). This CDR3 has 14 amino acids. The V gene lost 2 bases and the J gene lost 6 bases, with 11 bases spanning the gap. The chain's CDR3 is CASSFGQRYEKLFF. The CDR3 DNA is TGTGCCAGCAGCTTCGGGCAGAGATATGAAAAACTGTTTTTT.

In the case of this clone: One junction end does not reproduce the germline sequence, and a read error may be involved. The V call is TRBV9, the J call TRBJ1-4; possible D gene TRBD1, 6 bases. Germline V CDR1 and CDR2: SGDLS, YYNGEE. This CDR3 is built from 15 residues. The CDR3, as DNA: TGTGCCAGCAGCGTGTCGGGACAAGCTAACGAAAAACTGTTTTTT. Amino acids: CASSVSGQANEKLFF.

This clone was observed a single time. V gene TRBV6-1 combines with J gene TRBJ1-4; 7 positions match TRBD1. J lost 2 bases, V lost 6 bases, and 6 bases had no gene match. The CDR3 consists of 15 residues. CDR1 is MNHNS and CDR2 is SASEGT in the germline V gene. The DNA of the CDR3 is TGTGCCAGCAGACCACCGGGACAGACTAATGAAAAACTGTTTTTT. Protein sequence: CASRPPGQTNEKLFF.

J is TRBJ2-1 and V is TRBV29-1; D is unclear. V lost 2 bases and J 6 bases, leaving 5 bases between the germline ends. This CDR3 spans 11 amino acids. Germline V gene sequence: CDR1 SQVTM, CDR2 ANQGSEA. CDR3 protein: CSVESSNEQFF. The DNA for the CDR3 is TGCAGCGTTGAATCCAGCAATGAGCAGTTCTTC.

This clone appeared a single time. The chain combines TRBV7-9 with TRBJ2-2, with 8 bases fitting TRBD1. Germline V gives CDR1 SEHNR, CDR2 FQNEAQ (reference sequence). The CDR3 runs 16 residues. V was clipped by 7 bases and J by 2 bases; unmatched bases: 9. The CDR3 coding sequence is TGTGCCAGCAACTCCCAGGGGGCGAGTAACACCGGGGAGCTGTTTTTT. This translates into CASNSQGASNTGELFF.

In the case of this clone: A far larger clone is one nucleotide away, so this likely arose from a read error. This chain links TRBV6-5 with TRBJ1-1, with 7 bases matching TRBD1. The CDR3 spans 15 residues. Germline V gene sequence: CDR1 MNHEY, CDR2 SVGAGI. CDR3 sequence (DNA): TGTGCCAGCAGTCACTCGTTTGCAGGGGGGTCCCGAGCTTTCTTT. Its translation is CASSHSFAGGSRAFF.

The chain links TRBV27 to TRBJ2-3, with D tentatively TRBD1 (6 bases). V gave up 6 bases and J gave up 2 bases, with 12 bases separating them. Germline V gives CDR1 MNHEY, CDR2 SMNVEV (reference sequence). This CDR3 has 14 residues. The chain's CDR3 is CASSGWGLTDTQYF. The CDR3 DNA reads TGTGCCAGCAGCGGCTGGGGGCTCACAGATACGCAGTATTTT.

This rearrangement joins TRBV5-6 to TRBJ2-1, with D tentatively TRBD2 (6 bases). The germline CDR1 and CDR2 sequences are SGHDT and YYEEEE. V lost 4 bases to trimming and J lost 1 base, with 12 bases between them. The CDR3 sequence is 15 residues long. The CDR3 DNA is TGTGCCAGCAGCCTCCGCGGGACTTCCTACAATGAGCAGTTCTTC. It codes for CASSLRGTSYNEQFF.

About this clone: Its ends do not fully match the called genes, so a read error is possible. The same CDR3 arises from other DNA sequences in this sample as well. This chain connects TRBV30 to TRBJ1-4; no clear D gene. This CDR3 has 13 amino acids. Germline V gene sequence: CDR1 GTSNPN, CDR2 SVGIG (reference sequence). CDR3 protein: CAFWTGINEKLFF. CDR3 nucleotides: TGTGCCTTTTGGACGGGGATTAATGAAAAACTGTTTTTC.

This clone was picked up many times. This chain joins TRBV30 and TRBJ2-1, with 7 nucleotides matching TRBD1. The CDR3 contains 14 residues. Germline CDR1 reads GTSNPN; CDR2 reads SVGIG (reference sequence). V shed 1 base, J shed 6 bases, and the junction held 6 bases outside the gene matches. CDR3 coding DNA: TGTGCCTGGAGTGATATTTCAGGGGGCAATGAGCAGTTCTTC. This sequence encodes CAWSDISGGNEQFF.

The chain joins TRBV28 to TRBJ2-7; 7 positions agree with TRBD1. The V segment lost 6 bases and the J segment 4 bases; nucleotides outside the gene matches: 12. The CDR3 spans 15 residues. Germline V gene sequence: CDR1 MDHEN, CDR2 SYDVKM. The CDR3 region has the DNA TGTGCCAGCAGCCCCCAGGGGGTTCGGGTATACGAGCAGTACTTC. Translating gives CASSPQGVRVYEQYF. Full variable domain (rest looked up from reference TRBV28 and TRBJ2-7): DVKVTQSSRYLVKRTGEKVFLECVQDMDHENMFWYRQDPGLGLRLIYFSYDVKMKEKGDIPEGYSVSREKKERFSLILESASTNQTSMYLCASSPQGVRVYEQYFGPGTRLTVT.

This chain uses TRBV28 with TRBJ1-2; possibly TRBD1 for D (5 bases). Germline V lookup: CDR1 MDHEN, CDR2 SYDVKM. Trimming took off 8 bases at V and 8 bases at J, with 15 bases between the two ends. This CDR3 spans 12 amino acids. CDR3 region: CASQAQGGGYTF. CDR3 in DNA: TGTGCCAGCCAAGCCCAGGGTGGGGGCTACACCTTC.

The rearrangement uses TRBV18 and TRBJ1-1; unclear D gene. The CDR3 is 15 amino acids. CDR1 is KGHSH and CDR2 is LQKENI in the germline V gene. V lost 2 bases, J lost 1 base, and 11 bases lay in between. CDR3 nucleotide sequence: TGTGCCAGCTCACCAGCCTACAGCCGGAACACTGAAGCTTTCTTT. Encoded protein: CASSPAYSRNTEAFF.

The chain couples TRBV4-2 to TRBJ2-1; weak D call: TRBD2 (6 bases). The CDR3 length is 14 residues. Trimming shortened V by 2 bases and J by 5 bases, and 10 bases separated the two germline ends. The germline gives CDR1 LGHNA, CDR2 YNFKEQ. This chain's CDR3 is CASSQPGTHNEQFF. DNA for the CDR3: TGTGCCAGCAGCCAACCTGGGACTCACAATGAGCAGTTCTTC.

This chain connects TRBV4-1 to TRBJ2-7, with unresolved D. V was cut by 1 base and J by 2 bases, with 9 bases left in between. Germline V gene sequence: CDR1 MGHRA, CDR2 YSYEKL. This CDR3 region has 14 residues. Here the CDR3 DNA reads TGCGCCAGCAGCCAAGTTATCAGACCCTACGAGCAGTACTTC. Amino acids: CASSQVIRPYEQYF.

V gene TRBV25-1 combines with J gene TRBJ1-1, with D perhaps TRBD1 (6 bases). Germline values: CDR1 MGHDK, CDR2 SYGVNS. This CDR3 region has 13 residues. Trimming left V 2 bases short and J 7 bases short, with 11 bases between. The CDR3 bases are TGTGCCAGCAGTGAACAGGGGAGAGGTGAAGCTTTCTTT. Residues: CASSEQGRGEAFF.

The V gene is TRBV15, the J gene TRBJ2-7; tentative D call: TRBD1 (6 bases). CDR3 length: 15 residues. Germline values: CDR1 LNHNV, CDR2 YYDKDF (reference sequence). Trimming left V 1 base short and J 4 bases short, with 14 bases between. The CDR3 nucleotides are TGTGCCACCAGCAGAGCGGGACACCTGTTTTACGAGCAGTACTTC. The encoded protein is CATSRAGHLFYEQYF.

In nucleotides, the CDR3 is TGCAGCGTTGCTAAGCAGGGGGGAGAGACCCAGTACTTC. It encodes CSVAKQGGETQYF. The V gene is TRBV29-1, the J gene TRBJ2-5, with TRBD1 as a possible D gene (7 bases). V was clipped by 4 bases and J by 4 bases, with 13 bases between them. Germline CDR1 and CDR2: SQVTM and ANQGSEA. The CDR3 runs 13 residues.

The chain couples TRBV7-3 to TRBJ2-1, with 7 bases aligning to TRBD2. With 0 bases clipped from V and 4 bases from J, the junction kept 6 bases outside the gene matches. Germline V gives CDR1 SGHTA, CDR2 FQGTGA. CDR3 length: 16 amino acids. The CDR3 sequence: CASSLTAAGTYNEQFF. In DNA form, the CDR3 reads TGTGCCAGCAGCTTAACGGCAGCGGGGACTTACAATGAGCAGTTCTTC.

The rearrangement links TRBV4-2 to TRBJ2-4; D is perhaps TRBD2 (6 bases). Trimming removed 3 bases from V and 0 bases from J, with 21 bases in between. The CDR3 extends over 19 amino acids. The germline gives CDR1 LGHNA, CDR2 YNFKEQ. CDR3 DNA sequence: TGTGCCAGCAGCCAGGCAACCCTGGGGCTAGCGTCAGCCAAAAACATTCAGTACTTC. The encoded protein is CASSQATLGLASAKNIQYF.